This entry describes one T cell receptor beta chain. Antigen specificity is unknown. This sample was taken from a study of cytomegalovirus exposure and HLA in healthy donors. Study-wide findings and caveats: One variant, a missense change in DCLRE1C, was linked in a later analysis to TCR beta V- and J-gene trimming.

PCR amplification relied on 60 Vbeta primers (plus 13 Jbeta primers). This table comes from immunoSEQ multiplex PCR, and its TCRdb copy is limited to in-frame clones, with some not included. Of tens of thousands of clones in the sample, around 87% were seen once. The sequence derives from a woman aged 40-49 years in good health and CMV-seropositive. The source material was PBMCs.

CDR3 loop: CASTPTSGAYEQYF. In nucleotides, the CDR3 is TGTGCCAGCACCCCGACTAGCGGGGCCTACGAGCAGTACTTC. This sequence joins TRBV6-1 and TRBJ2-7; 11 bases match TRBD2. This CDR3 contains 14 residues. J gave up 2 bases and V 7 bases, and 4 bases lay outside the gene matches. The germline V gene has CDR1 MNHNS and CDR2 SASEGT.